This T cell receptor (beta chain) was recovered during a study of control samples from healthy donors and cancer patients. The CDR3 contains 16 residues. Germline CDR1 is GTSNPN and CDR2 is SVGIG (reference sequence). The V gene lost 1 base and the J gene lost 4 bases, with 16 bases spanning the gap. The table came from immunoSEQ multiplex PCR; TCRdb's copy has only in-frame clones and leaves some out. The data contain tens of thousands of clones, more than 80% of them singletons. The sequence came from a man between 60 and 70 years old with head and neck cancer. J is TRBJ1-4 and V is TRBV30; D is possibly TRBD1 (6 bases). The sequenced material came from PBMCs. CDR3 residues: CAWSGFRGGLNEKLFF. Written as DNA, the CDR3 is TGTGCCTGGAGTGGATTCAGGGGCGGGCTTAATGAAAAACTGTTTTTT.